The T cell receptor beta chain under discussion was sequenced for a study of identical twins (dated by TCRdb to about 2016). As for the study more broadly: To test whether fetal clonotypes persist, the study used deep sequencing on TCR alpha and beta repertoires from monozygotic twins, unrelated adults of various ages, and cord blood. To rule out contamination, replicate twin experiments were performed at different times with different library preparation protocols. Broader findings and caveats from the paper: Zero-insertion analyses could be partly confounded by invariant T cells such as MAIT and iNKT, although diverse VJ usage argued against such confounding for most clonotypes. Abundant cord blood beta clonotypes carried fewer insertions; young adult naive repertoires showed a weaker similar trend, while memory repertoires showed none. In monozygotic twins, recombination models systematically underestimated out-of-frame TCR alpha sharing, but the models matched the sharing seen between unrelated individuals. Excess twin sharing in beta out-of-frame sequences was weaker because fewer shared sequences lowered the signal-to-noise ratio. Compared with coincidental sharing between unrelated individuals, out-of-frame TCR alpha sequences shared between twins had an excess of sequences with low generation probability. Conclusions relied on cross-sectional statistical analysis, since the same donors could not be followed over many years.

Preparation of the library involved 5' RACE. The reads were generated on an Illumina HiSeq 2000. Template switching introduced a universal primer binding site; the final cDNA contained a unique molecular identifier, enabling accurate counting of TCR cDNA molecules. First-strand cDNA for TCR alpha and beta chains was synthesized from specific primers in the conserved constant-segment region. To control for contamination, every cDNA library carried two barcodes: a SMART-Mk sample barcode plus Illumina barcodes. TruSeq adapter sequences, together with Illumina sample barcodes, were added in two successive PCR steps. Sequencing of the TCR alpha and beta cDNA libraries was done on the Illumina HiSeq platform using custom primers. Per the original workflow: MiGEC was used to process raw reads and extract unique molecular identifiers, and MiXCR was used to find CDR3 positions. For each individual, recombination models were inferred using an EM algorithm with the repgenHMM and IGoR tools. The tcR package in R was used for shared clonotype analysis, with sharing normalized by the product of cloneset sizes. To study raw recombination without the effects of thymic and clonal selection, out-of-frame nonproductive sequences were analyzed. TCRdb reran the public reads through fastp at Q25 and MiXCR, keeping productive beta chains. Each record represents a unique CDR3 protein, reported with the most common genes and DNA among its rows. The V and J calls and clone size are TCRdb's, not the authors'. For this sample there are 450,000 or so distinct CDR3 sequences; approximately 24% appear just once. 2.9% of the sample is taken by the ten largest.

All donors were healthy Caucasians. Three pairs of female monozygotic twins, all aged roughly 18 to 30 years, made up the twin cohort. Positive isolation kits from Invitrogen were used to isolate the CD4+ and CD8+ T cell populations. This clonotype was seen only a few times. No cognate antigen has been identified for it. Base qualities were left out, and no much larger clone turns up one base away. According to the germline V gene (reference sequence), CDR1 reads MNHEY and CDR2 reads SMNVEV. V has 7 bases trimmed and J has 7 bases trimmed; junction bases matching no gene number 13. CDR3 length: 14 amino acids, cysteine to phenylalanine. Only the CDR3 portion is preserved as DNA: 42 bases, with reading frame beginning at the first base. This same sample was also taken into another study, of T cells expressing NK-cell markers. Reported in the second study: TCR beta-chain repertoires were profiled in sorted CD3+CD56+NKG2C+, CD3+CD56+NKG2C- and CD3+CD56-NKG2C+ T-cell subsets from roughly eight donors. Of the eight sequenced donors, seven were found to be HCMV-seropositive and one was found to be HCMV-seronegative. To restrict sorting to alphabetaTCR-expressing T cells, an anti-gammadeltaTCR antibody was added in several experiments. In several donors, the dominant CD3+CD56+NKG2C+ clonotypes were found to rank among the top 10 CD8+ clonotypes and to make up roughly 1.0-7.5% of CD8+ T cells. Those dominant clonotypes were again the most abundant among CD3+CD56-NKG2C+ cells in several donors, at roughly 25-60.1%. Whether the expanded NKG2C-expressing T cell clones were specific for HCMV antigens was left unclear. The study sequenced eight donors, all healthy volunteers chosen at random: three men and five women. HCMV serostatus was determined by detecting HCMV-specific IgG in serum with a commercial ELISA kit. MIGEC handled demultiplexing of the reads and grouping by UMI, while MiTCR was used to assemble and quantify clonotypes. To exclude erroneous sequences, any TCR cDNA sequence not supported by at least two reads was discarded. Downstream repertoire analysis used the tcR package, and clonotypes were matched across fractions by CDR3 nucleotide sequence plus V segment. VDJmatch was used to annotate antigen specificity against VDJdb, with one amino acid substitution allowed in CDR3.

The sequence came from a woman between 18 and 29 years old in good health. The chain is made from TRBV27 and TRBJ2-7; the central 7 bases match TRBD2. Material for sequencing was CD4+ T cells sorted from blood. CDR3 region: CASNYRWGGKEQYF. The bases are TGTGCCAGCAACTACAGGTGGGGGGGGAAAGAGCAGTACTTC.